The clone carrying this T cell receptor beta chain was detected ten times or more. What it binds is unknown. Built from TCR beta cDNA, the libraries had unique molecular identifiers in them. TCRdb fed the PCR reads into MiXCR, producing one record per CDR3 protein. The sample lists 650,000 to 850,000 distinct CDR3 sequences, under 60% occurring once. These data belong to a study of post-analysis software for immune sequencing data. General study points: Comparison with controls showed significantly lower normalized Chao1 diversity in multiple sclerosis patients. Several TRBV segments, TRBV5-6, TRBV5-1 and TRBV20-1 among them, were found more frequent in patients than controls.

CDR1 and CDR2 from the germline V gene are SGHDT and YYEEEE. The CDR3 spans 13 residues. The V end was cut by 3 bases, the J end by 1 base, with 6 bases between. Sequencing was carried out using blood. This clonotype originated in a girl between 10 and 17 years old with multiple sclerosis. The genes are TRBV5-6 and TRBJ2-3; D gene unclear. The CDR3 sequence is CASSWGGTDTQYF. The CDR3 DNA reads as TGTGCCAGCAGCTGGGGTGGCACAGATACGCAGTATTTT.